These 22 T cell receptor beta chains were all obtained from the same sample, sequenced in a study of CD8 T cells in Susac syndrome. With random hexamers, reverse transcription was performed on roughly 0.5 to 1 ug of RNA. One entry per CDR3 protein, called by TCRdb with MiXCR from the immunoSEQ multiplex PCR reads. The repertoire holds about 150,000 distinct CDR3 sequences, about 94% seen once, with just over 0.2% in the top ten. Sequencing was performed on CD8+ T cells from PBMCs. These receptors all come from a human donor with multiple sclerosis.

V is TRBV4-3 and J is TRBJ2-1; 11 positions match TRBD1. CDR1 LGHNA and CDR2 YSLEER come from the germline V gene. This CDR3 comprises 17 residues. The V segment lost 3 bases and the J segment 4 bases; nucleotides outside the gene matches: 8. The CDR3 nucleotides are TGCGCCAGCAGCCATGCCTCCGGGACAGGGGGTTACAATGAGCAGTTCTTC. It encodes CASSHASGTGGYNEQFF.

The CDR3 sequence: CASGLAGSSYNEQFF. The DNA for the CDR3 is TGTGCCAGCGGTCTAGCGGGGAGCTCCTACAATGAGCAGTTCTTC. The chain recombines TRBV7-3 with TRBJ2-1; 9 bases are a match to TRBD2. The CDR3 runs 15 residues. Germline lookup yields CDR1 SGHTA and CDR2 FQGTGA. Trimming at V came to 8 bases and at J to 0 bases, leaving 5 bases not matched to a gene.

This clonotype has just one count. The CDR3 coding sequence is TGTGCCAGCGCAGAGTCCAGGGGCCATGGCTACACCTTC. This sequence encodes CASAESRGHGYTF. The chain carries TRBV9 and TRBJ1-2; the D gene is possibly TRBD1 (6 bases). Looked up from germline, CDR1 is SGDLS and CDR2 is YYNGEE. Trimming took off 7 bases at V and 6 bases at J, with 16 bases between the two ends. The CDR3 is 13 residues long.

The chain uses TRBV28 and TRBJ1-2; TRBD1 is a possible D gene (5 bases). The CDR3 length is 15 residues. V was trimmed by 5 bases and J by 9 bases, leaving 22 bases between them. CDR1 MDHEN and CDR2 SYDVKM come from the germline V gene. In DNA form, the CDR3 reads TGTGCCAGCAGTCCGCCCCCCCGGGGACGTAGGAGCTACACCTTC. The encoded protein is CASSPPPRGRRSYTF.

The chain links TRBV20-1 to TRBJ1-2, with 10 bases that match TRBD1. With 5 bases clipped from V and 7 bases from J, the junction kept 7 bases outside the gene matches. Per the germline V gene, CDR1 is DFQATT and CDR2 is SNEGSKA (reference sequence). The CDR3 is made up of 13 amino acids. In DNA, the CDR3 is TGCAGTGCTTGGGACAGGGGATCTGGTGGCTACACCTTC. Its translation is CSAWDRGSGGYTF.

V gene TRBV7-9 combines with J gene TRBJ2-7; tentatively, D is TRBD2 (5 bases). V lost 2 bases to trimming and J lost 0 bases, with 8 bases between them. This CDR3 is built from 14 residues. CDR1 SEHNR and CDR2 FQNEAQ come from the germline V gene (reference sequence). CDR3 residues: CASSLSEGSYEQYF. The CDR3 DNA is TGTGCCAGCAGCTTATCTGAGGGCTCCTACGAGCAGTACTTC.

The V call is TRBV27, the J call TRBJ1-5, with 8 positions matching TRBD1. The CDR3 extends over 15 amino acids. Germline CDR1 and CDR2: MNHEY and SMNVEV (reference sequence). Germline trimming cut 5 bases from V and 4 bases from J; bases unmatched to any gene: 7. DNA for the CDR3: TGTGCCAGCAGTCCGCGGGACAGGCCTAATCAGCCCCAGCATTTT. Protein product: CASSPRDRPNQPQHF.

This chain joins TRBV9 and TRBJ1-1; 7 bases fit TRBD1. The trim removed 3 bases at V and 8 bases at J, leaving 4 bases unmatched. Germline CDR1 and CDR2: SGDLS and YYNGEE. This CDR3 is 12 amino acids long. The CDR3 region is CASSGQGHEAFF. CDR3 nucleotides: TGTGCCAGCAGCGGACAGGGTCACGAAGCTTTCTTT.

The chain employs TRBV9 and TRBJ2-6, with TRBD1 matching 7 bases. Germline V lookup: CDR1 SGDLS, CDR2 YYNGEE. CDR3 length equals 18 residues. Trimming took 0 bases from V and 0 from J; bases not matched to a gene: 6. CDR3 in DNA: TGTGCCAGCAGCGTAGCTAGGGGGCTGAGCTCTGGGGCCAACGTCCTGACTTTC. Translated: CASSVARGLSSGANVLTF.

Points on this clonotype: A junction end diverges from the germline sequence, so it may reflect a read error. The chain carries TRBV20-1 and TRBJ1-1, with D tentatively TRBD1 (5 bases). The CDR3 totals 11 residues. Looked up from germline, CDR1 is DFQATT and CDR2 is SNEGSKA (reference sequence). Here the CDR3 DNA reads TGCAGTGCAAGAGCAGGGATTGAAGCTTTCTTT. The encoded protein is CSARAGIEAFF.

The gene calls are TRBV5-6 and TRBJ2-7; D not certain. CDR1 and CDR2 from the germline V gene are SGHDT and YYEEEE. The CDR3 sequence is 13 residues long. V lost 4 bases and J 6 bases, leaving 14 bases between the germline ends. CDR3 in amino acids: CASSPGLVPEQYF. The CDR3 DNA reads TGTGCCAGCAGCCCGGGCTTGGTTCCCGAGCAGTACTTC.

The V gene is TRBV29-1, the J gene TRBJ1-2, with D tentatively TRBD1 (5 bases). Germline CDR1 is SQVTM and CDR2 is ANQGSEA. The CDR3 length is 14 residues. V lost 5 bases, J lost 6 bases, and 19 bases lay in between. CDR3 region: CSVPLGVPEDGYTF. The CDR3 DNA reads TGCAGCGTTCCCCTGGGGGTCCCAGAGGATGGCTACACCTTC.

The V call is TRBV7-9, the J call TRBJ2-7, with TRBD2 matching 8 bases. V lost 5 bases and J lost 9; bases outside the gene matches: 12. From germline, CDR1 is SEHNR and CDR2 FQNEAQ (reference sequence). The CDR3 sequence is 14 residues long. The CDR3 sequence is CASSGQRGPQRQYF. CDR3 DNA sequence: TGTGCCAGCAGCGGACAGCGGGGGCCCCAACGGCAGTACTTC.

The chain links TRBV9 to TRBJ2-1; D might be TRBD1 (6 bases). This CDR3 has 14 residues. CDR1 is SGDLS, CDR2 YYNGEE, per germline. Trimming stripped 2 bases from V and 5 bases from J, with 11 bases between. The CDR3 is CASSVSTGHNEQFF. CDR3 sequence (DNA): TGTGCCAGCAGCGTCTCGACAGGCCACAATGAGCAGTTCTTC.

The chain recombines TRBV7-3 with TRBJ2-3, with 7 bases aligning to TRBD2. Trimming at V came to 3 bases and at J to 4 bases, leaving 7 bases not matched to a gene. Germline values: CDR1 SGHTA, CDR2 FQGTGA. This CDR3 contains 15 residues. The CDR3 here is CASSFGGIWPDTQYF. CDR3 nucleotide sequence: TGTGCCAGCAGCTTCGGGGGGATTTGGCCAGATACGCAGTATTTT.

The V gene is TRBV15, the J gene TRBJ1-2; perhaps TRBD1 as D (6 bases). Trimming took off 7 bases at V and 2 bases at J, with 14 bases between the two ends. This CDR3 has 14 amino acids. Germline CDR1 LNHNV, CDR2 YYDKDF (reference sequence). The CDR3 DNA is TGTGCCACCACCCGAGGGGGGGAGAACTATGGCTACACCTTC. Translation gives CATTRGGENYGYTF.

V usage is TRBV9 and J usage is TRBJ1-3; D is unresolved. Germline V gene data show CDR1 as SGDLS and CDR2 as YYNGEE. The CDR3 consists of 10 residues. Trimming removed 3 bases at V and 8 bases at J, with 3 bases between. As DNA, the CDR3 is TGTGCCAGCAGCGGGGACACCATATATTTT. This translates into CASSGDTIYF.

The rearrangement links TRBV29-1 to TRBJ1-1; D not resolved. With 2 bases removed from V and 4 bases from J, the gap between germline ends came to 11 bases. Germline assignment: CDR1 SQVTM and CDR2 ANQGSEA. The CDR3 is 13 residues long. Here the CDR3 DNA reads TGCAGCGTTGAATCCCCTACAGCCACTGAAGCTTTCTTT. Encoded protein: CSVESPTATEAFF.

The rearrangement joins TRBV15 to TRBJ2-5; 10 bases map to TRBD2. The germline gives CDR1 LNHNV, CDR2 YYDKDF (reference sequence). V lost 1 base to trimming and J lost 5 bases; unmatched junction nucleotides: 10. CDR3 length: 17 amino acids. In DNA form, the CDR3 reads TGTGCCACCAGCAGAGTAGGCAGCGGGGGGGCCTGGGAGACCCAGTACTTC. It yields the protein CATSRVGSGGAWETQYF.

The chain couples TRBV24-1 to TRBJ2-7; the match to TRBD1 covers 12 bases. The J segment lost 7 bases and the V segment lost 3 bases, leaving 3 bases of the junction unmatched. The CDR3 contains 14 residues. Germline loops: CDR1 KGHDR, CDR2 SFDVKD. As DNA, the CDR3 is TGTGCCACCAGTGATCGGGACAGGGGGCTTGAGCAGTACTTC. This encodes CATSDRDRGLEQYF.

The CDR3 DNA is TGTGCCAGCAGCCAAGGGGGACAGTCAGATACGCAGTATTTT. It yields the protein CASSQGGQSDTQYF. The genes are TRBV4-2 and TRBJ2-3; 7 positions agree with TRBD1. Trimming removed 1 base from V and 4 bases from J; junction bases left unmatched: 2. The CDR3 is 14 residues long. Germline V CDR1 and CDR2: LGHNA, YNFKEQ.

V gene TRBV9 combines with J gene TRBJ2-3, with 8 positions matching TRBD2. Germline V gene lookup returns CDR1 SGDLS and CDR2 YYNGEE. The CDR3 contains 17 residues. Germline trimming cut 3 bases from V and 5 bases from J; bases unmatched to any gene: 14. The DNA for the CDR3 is TGTGCCAGCAGCGCCTTGGTGACGGGGGGGCCAGGAGATACGCAGTATTTT. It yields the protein CASSALVTGGPGDTQYF.